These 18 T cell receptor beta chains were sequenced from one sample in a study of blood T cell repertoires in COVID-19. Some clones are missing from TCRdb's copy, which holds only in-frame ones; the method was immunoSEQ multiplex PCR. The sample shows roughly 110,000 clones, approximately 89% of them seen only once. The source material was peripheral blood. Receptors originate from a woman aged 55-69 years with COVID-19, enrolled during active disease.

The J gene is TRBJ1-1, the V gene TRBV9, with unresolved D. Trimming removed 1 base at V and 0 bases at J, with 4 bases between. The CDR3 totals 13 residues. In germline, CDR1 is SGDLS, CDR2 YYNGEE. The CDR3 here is CASSVQMNTEAFF. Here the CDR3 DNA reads TGTGCCAGCAGCGTACAGATGAACACTGAAGCTTTCTTT.

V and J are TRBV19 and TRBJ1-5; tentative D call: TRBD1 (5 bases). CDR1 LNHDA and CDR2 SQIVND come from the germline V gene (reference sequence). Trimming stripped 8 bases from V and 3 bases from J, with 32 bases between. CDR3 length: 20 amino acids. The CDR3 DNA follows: TGTGCCAGTGGAGTTACGACGGACCCAGGGTCTTCCGCGTTCAATCAGCCCCAGCATTTT. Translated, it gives CASGVTTDPGSSAFNQPQHF.

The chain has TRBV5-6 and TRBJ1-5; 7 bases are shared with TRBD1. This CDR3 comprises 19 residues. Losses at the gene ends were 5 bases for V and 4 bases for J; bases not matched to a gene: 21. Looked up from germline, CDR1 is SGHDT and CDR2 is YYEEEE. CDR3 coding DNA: TGTGCCAGCAGTCTTTTTTATGTGGGACAGACAGGCCCTAATCAGCCCCAGCATTTT. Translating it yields CASSLFYVGQTGPNQPQHF.

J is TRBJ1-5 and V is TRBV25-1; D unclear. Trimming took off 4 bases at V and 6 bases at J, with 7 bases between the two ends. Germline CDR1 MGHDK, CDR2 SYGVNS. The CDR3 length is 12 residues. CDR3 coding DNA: TGTGCCAGCAGTGTGGGAGGTCAGCCCCAGCATTTT. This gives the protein CASSVGGQPQHF.

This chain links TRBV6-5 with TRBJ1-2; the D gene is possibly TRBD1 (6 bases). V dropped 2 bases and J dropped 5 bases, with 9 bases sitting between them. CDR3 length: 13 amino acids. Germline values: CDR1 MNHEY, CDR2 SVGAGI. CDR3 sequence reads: CASSYDRWYGYTF. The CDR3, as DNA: TGTGCCAGCAGTTACGACAGGTGGTATGGCTACACCTTC.

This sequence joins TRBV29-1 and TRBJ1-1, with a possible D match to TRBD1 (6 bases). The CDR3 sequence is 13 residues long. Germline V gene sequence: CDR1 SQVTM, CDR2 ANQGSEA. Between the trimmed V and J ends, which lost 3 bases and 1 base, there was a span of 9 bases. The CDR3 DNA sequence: TGCAGCGTTGAGCGGACAGAGAACACTGAAGCTTTCTTT. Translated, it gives CSVERTENTEAFF.

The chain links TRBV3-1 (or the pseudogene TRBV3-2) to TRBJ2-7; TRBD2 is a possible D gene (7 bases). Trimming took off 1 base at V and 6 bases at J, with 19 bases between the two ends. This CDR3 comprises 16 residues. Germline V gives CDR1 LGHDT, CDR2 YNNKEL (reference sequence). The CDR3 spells CASSQGAGAGEGEQYF. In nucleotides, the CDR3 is TGTGCCAGCAGCCAAGGGGCGGGCGCAGGGGAGGGCGAGCAGTACTTC.

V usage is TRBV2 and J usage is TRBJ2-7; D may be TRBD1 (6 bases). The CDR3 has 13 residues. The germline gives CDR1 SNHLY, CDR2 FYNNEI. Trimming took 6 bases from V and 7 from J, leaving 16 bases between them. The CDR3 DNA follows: TGTGCCAGCAGCCAACAGGGTCTGTTGGAGCAGTACTTC. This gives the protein CASSQQGLLEQYF.

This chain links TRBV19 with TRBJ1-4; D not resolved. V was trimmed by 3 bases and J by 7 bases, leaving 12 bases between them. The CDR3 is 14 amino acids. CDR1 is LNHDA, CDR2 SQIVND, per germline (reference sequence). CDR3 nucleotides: TGTGCCAGTAGTATTTCGGGGTCTGCTGAAAAACTGTTTTTT. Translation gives CASSISGSAEKLFF.

CDR3 nucleotides: TGTGCCAGCACCTCCAGGGCTAGCGGGGGGCTCAATGAGCAGTTCTTC. Translated, it gives CASTSRASGGLNEQFF. The chain links TRBV27 to TRBJ2-1; TRBD2 aligns across 11 bases. Germline assignment: CDR1 MNHEY and CDR2 SMNVEV (reference sequence). V lost 7 bases and J lost 6; bases outside the gene matches: 11. The CDR3 has 16 amino acids.

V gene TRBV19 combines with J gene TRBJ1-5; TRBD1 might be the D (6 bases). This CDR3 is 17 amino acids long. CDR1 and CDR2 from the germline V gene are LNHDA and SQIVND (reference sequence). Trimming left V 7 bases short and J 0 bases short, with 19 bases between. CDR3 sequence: CASISQGGFNSNQPQHF. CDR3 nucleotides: TGTGCCAGTATTTCACAGGGAGGGTTTAATAGCAATCAGCCCCAGCATTTT.

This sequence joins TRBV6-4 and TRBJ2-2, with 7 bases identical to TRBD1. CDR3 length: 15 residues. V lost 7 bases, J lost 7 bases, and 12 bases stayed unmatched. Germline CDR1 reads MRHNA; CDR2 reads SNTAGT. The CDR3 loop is CASIYRQGDIGELFF. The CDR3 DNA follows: TGTGCCAGCATTTATAGGCAGGGGGATATCGGGGAGCTGTTTTTT.

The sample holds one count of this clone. The DNA for the CDR3 is TGTGCCAGCAGTGCCTGGAAATACGGGGGGGCAGATACGCAGTATTTT. Its translation is CASSAWKYGGADTQYF. This chain uses TRBV2 with TRBJ2-3; 8 bases fit TRBD2. The length of the CDR3 is 16 residues. Germline V lookup: CDR1 SNHLY, CDR2 FYNNEI. The junction had 10 bases not matched to a gene; V was cut back by 4 bases and J by 4 bases.

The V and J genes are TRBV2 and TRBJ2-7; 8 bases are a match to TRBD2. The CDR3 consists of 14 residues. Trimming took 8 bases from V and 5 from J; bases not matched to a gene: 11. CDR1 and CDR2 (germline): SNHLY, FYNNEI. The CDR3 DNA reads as TGTGCCAGCGCTCAAAGCGGGGGAGTCAACGAGCAGTACTTC. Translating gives CASAQSGGVNEQYF.

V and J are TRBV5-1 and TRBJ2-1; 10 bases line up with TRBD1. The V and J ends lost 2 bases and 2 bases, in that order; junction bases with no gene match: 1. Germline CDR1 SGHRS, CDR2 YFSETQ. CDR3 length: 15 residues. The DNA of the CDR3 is TGCGCCAGCAGCTTAGGGACAGGGGCCTACAATGAGCAGTTCTTC. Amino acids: CASSLGTGAYNEQFF.

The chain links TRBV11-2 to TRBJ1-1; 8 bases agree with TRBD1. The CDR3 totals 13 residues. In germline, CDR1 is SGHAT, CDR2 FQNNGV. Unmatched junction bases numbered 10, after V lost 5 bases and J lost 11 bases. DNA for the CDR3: TGTGCCAGCAGCCAAGGGACAGGTGGGGAGGCTTTCTTT. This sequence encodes CASSQGTGGEAFF.

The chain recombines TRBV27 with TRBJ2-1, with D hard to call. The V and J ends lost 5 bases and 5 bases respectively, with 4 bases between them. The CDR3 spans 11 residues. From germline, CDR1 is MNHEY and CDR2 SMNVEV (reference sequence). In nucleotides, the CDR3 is TGTGCCAGCAGTCGAGACAATGAGCAGTTCTTC. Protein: CASSRDNEQFF.

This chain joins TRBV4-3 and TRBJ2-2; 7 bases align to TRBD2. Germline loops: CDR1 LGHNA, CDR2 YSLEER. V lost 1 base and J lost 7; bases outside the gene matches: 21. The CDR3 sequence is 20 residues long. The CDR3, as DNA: TGCGCCAGCAGCCAAGGACCTTGGACTAGTCCCCAGCTGGCGGTCGGGGAGCTGTTTTTT. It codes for CASSQGPWTSPQLAVGELFF.